The next 8 T cell receptor beta chains were all read from a single sample in a study of cytomegalovirus exposure and HLA in healthy donors (dated 2017 in TCRdb). Libraries were made using the immunoSEQ multiplex PCR assay. Imported from immuneACCESS, the table was reduced by TCRdb to in-frame sequences with V and J called. These copies leave out some clones; in studies compared against another copy, an unresolved V gene accounts for under half, and the cause of the remainder is not known. For this sample the table gives 120,000 or so clones, of which about 92% were detected only once. The top ten hold about 1.9% of the sample. The specimen sequenced was PBMCs. The receptors originated from a woman aged 18-29 years in good health and CMV-seronegative.

V and J are TRBV2 and TRBJ2-7; D perhaps matches TRBD1 (6 bases). This CDR3 is 13 amino acids long. CDR1 is SNHLY, CDR2 FYNNEI, per germline. V lost 9 bases and J 7 bases, leaving 19 bases between the germline ends. The CDR3 is CASVSQGAWEQYF. The DNA for the CDR3 is TGTGCCAGTGTGTCACAGGGCGCGTGGGAGCAGTACTTC.

The chain couples TRBV19 to TRBJ1-5, with TRBD1 identical over 9 bases. Per germline, CDR1 LNHDA and CDR2 SQIVND (reference sequence). Trimming cost V 6 bases and J 6 bases; bases outside gene matches: 3. This CDR3 region has 13 residues. The CDR3: CASSTQGAQPQHF. The CDR3 DNA sequence: TGTGCCAGTAGCACACAGGGGGCTCAGCCCCAGCATTTT.

The J gene is TRBJ1-2, the V gene TRBV2; TRBD1 aligns across 7 bases. CDR1 is SNHLY and CDR2 is FYNNEI in the germline V gene. With 2 bases clipped from V and 5 bases from J, the junction kept 14 bases outside the gene matches. This CDR3 has 17 residues. The DNA of the CDR3 is TGTGCCAGCAGTGAAACAGTCGGCGGAGGGGGCCTATATGGCTACACCTTC. Amino acids: CASSETVGGGGLYGYTF.

The V and J genes are TRBV5-4 and TRBJ2-2; weak D call: TRBD1 (5 bases). The CDR3 runs 13 residues. Germline V CDR1 and CDR2: SGHNT, YYREEE (reference sequence). V lost 1 base, J lost 5 bases, and 6 bases lay in between. CDR3 sequence (DNA): TGTGCCAGCAGCTTGAAGGGGACCGGGGAGCTGTTTTTT. It is translated as CASSLKGTGELFF.

V and J are TRBV30 and TRBJ1-1; tentative D call: TRBD1 (5 bases). This CDR3 has 16 residues. Trimming took 1 base from V and 5 from J, leaving 20 bases between them. Per germline, CDR1 GTSNPN and CDR2 SVGIG (reference sequence). CDR3 amino acids: CAWSGLVGRVGTEAFF. The CDR3 DNA reads as TGTGCCTGGAGTGGCCTCGTGGGCAGGGTGGGAACTGAAGCTTTCTTT.

This clone was observed once. This chain connects TRBV5-8 to TRBJ1-4; possible D gene TRBD1, 6 bases. Germline CDR1 SGHTS, CDR2 YDEGEE. Trimming took off 5 bases at V and 3 bases at J, with 17 bases between the two ends. CDR3 length equals 16 residues. The CDR3 DNA sequence: TGTGCCAGCAGTTCAACAGGGATTCACTCTAATGAAAAACTGTTTTTT. This gives the protein CASSSTGIHSNEKLFF.

This chain links TRBV4-1 with TRBJ2-1, with TRBD2 matching 8 bases. The germline CDR1 and CDR2 sequences are MGHRA and YSYEKL. This CDR3 comprises 17 residues. The V and J ends lost 4 bases and 4 bases, in that order; junction bases with no gene match: 12. The CDR3 is CASSLGLARDLYNEQFF. In nucleotides, the CDR3 is TGCGCCAGCAGCCTAGGACTAGCTAGGGACTTATACAATGAGCAGTTCTTC.

V is TRBV27 and J is TRBJ2-1; D gene unclear. This CDR3 spans 14 amino acids. V lost 2 bases to trimming and J lost 6 bases, with 11 bases between them. CDR1 MNHEY and CDR2 SMNVEV come from the germline V gene (reference sequence). Here the CDR3 reads CASSLRGEINEQFF. For the CDR3, the DNA is TGTGCCAGCAGTTTAAGAGGAGAAATCAATGAGCAGTTCTTC.